Listed here are 21 T cell receptor beta chains from one sample, sequenced in a study of blood T cell repertoires in COVID-19. Profiled with immunoSEQ multiplex PCR; TCRdb holds only in-frame clones, not every one. The profile covers around 120,000 clones, with 82% appearing a single time and less than 9% taken by the ten largest. The specimen sequenced was peripheral blood. The receptors were sampled from a man in his 70s with active or convalescent COVID-19.

The chain combines TRBV2 with TRBJ2-5; D might be TRBD2 (5 bases). V dropped 4 bases and J dropped 5 bases, with 14 bases sitting between them. The CDR3 runs to 14 residues. Looked up from germline, CDR1 is SNHLY and CDR2 is FYNNEI. CDR3 region: CASSAGLAVETQYF. CDR3 sequence (DNA): TGTGCCAGCAGTGCTGGTCTAGCTGTCGAGACCCAGTACTTC. The variable domain in full, completed from reference TRBV2 and TRBJ2-5, reads EPEVTQTPSHQVTQMGQEVILRCVPISNHLYFYWYRQILGQKVEFLVSFYNNEISEKSEIFDDQFSVERPDGSNFTLKIRSTKLEDSAMYFCASSAGLAVETQYFGPGTRLLVL.

The gene calls are TRBV7-8 and TRBJ2-3; D is undetermined. The CDR3 loop spans 15 amino acids. CDR1 SGHVS and CDR2 FQNEAQ come from the germline V gene. V shed 5 bases and J shed 0 bases, with 12 bases lying between them. The CDR3 DNA is TGTGCCAGCAGCCCCGACACGGCTAGCACAGATACGCAGTATTTT. This codes for CASSPDTASTDTQYF.

V is TRBV9 and J is TRBJ1-3; D is undetermined. The CDR3 runs 13 residues. V was trimmed by 0 bases and J by 8 bases, leaving 9 bases between them. Germline CDR1 and CDR2: SGDLS and YYNGEE. The CDR3 loop reads CASSVGTYDTIYF. The CDR3 coding sequence is TGTGCCAGCAGCGTAGGTACCTATGACACCATATATTTT.

The chain recombines TRBV11-2 with TRBJ1-4; D possibly corresponds to TRBD1 (5 bases). V was trimmed by 0 bases and J by 3 bases, leaving 11 bases between them. Germline CDR1 reads SGHAT; CDR2 reads FQNNGV. CDR3 size: 16 residues. In DNA, the CDR3 is TGTGCCAGCAGCTTAGATCGGGGGGTGCCTAATGAAAAACTGTTTTTT. Its translation: CASSLDRGVPNEKLFF.

This sequence joins TRBV3-1 (or the pseudogene TRBV3-2) and TRBJ2-7; 7 bases fit TRBD2. CDR1 is LGHDT, CDR2 YNNKEL, per germline (reference sequence). CDR3 length: 14 residues. The V gene end was trimmed by 4 bases and the J gene end by 0 bases; junction bases not matched to a gene: 3. CDR3 in DNA: TGTGCCAGCAGCCCCAGCGGGACCTCCTACGAGCAGTACTTC. Encoded protein: CASSPSGTSYEQYF.

The V and J genes are TRBV6-5 and TRBJ1-2, with unresolved D. Germline assignment: CDR1 MNHEY and CDR2 SVGAGI. The V end was cut by 7 bases, the J end by 0 bases, with 15 bases between. The CDR3 contains 15 residues. The CDR3 protein is CASKVHRDTNYGYTF. The DNA for the CDR3 is TGTGCCAGCAAAGTCCACAGAGACACTAACTATGGCTACACCTTC.

The chain links TRBV10-3 to TRBJ2-2; the match to TRBD2 covers 7 bases. Germline-derived CDR1 and CDR2 are ENHRY and SYGVKD. This CDR3 comprises 14 residues. V shed 4 bases, J shed 6 bases, and the junction held 5 bases outside the gene matches. CDR3 DNA sequence: TGTGCCATCAGTGGCGGGAGAGGCGCCGGGGAGCTGTTTTTT. This encodes CAISGGRGAGELFF.

CDR3 sequence (DNA): TGTGCCAGCAGGCCTGCTAGTAGTATGAACACTGAAGCTTTCTTT. It translates to CASRPASSMNTEAFF. V gene TRBV6-5 combines with J gene TRBJ1-1; D ambiguous. Looked up from germline, CDR1 is MNHEY and CDR2 is SVGAGI. V lost 6 bases to trimming and J lost 0 bases, with 14 bases between them. CDR3 size: 15 residues.

J is TRBJ2-5 and V is TRBV9, with D possibly being TRBD2 (6 bases). The germline CDR1 and CDR2 sequences are SGDLS and YYNGEE. The CDR3 is made up of 14 amino acids. V lost 3 bases, J lost 4 bases, and 13 bases lay in between. CDR3 residues: CASSANSGRETQYF. In DNA, the CDR3 is TGTGCCAGCAGCGCGAATAGCGGACGAGAGACCCAGTACTTC.

This clone was seen ten or more times. The V call is TRBV5-6, the J call TRBJ1-6; 8 bases are a match to TRBD1. Germline V gene lookup returns CDR1 SGHDT and CDR2 YYEEEE. The junction had 5 bases not matched to a gene; V was cut back by 0 bases and J by 6 bases. The CDR3 loop spans 16 amino acids. The CDR3 sequence is CASSLGGQGFNSPLHF. The CDR3 DNA sequence: TGTGCCAGCAGCTTGGGAGGACAGGGATTTAATTCACCCCTCCACTTT.

V gene TRBV19 combines with J gene TRBJ1-2; 10 bases align to TRBD1. Trimming at V came to 7 bases and at J to 8 bases, leaving 7 bases not matched to a gene. This CDR3 comprises 13 residues. The germline CDR1 and CDR2 sequences are LNHDA and SQIVND (reference sequence). The chain's CDR3 is CASKDRGPEGYTF. The CDR3 DNA reads as TGTGCCAGTAAAGACAGGGGGCCAGAAGGCTACACCTTC.

The chain employs TRBV4-1 and TRBJ2-1, with 7 bases lining up with TRBD2. This CDR3 region has 16 residues. V lost 0 bases to trimming and J lost 5 bases; unmatched junction nucleotides: 7. Germline V gene data show CDR1 as MGHRA and CDR2 as YSYEKL. The CDR3 nucleotides read TGCGCCAGCAGCCAAGATAGTAGGCTAGCGGACAATGAGCAGTTCTTC. This gives the protein CASSQDSRLADNEQFF.

The chain has TRBV14 and TRBJ1-2; 9 positions agree with TRBD1. Germline loops: CDR1 SGHDN, CDR2 FVKESK. This CDR3 comprises 15 residues. V lost 3 bases, J lost 4 bases, and 6 bases stayed unmatched. CDR3 nucleotide sequence: TGTGCCAGCAGCCAGAAACAGGGGGCAAGCTATGGCTACACCTTC. It encodes CASSQKQGASYGYTF. The full variable domain, rest sourced from reference TRBV14 and TRBJ1-2, is EAGVTQFPSHSVIEKGQTVTLRCDPISGHDNLYWYRRVMGKEIKFLLHFVKESKQDESGMPNNRFLAERTGGTYSTLKVQPAELEDSGVYFCASSQKQGASYGYTFGSGTRLTVV.

The J gene is TRBJ1-1, the V gene TRBV6-2 or TRBV6-3, with D possibly being TRBD1 (5 bases). The CDR3 consists of 15 residues. Germline V gene lookup returns CDR1 MNHEY and CDR2 SVGEGT. The ends were cut back, 5 bases at V and 6 bases at J, with 19 bases in the middle. CDR3 DNA: TGTGCCAGCAGTCAAACGTCGGGGGGAGGGTCTGAAGCTTTCTTT. The encoded protein is CASSQTSGGGSEAFF.

The chain carries TRBV5-4 and TRBJ2-1; D is unresolved. This CDR3 spans 13 amino acids. CDR1 and CDR2 (germline): SGHNT, YYREEE (reference sequence). V was cut by 3 bases and J by 5 bases, with 9 bases left in between. The CDR3 protein is CASSSASNNEQFF. In DNA, the CDR3 is TGTGCCAGCAGCTCTGCGTCGAACAATGAGCAGTTCTTC.

The chain has TRBV2 and TRBJ2-1; D not certain. Trimming shortened V by 2 bases and J by 6 bases, and 5 bases separated the two germline ends. CDR3 length: 12 residues. Germline V gives CDR1 SNHLY, CDR2 FYNNEI. This CDR3 reads CASSELSNEQFF. The CDR3, as DNA: TGTGCCAGCAGTGAACTTTCCAATGAGCAGTTCTTC.

The chain recombines TRBV10-3 with TRBJ1-2, with D possibly being TRBD1 (5 bases). V was pared by 3 bases and J by 8 bases, with 13 bases between. This CDR3 is 13 amino acids long. Germline CDR1 is ENHRY and CDR2 is SYGVKD. CDR3 region: CAISDGAVWGYTF. CDR3 nucleotides: TGTGCCATCAGTGATGGGGCGGTCTGGGGCTACACCTTC.

The chain carries TRBV6-5 and TRBJ1-1; tentatively, D is TRBD1 (6 bases). The length of the CDR3 is 13 residues. The ends were cut back, 6 bases at V and 1 base at J, with 9 bases in the middle. Germline V lookup: CDR1 MNHEY, CDR2 SVGAGI. CDR3 residues: CASSRQENTEAFF. As DNA, the CDR3 is TGTGCCAGCAGCCGACAGGAGAACACTGAAGCTTTCTTT.

V usage is TRBV13 and J usage is TRBJ1-5, with no clear D. V was clipped by 4 bases and J by 4 bases, with 14 bases between them. The CDR3 is made up of 15 amino acids. From germline, CDR1 is PRHDT and CDR2 FYEKMQ (reference sequence). The CDR3 DNA sequence: TGTGCCAGCAGCTCCGGAAGGGCGGGAAATCAGCCCCAGCATTTT. Translated: CASSSGRAGNQPQHF.

The chain joins TRBV28 to TRBJ1-2; 11 positions agree with TRBD1. This CDR3 is 17 amino acids long. V lost 6 bases to trimming and J lost 8 bases; unmatched junction nucleotides: 17. The germline V gene encodes CDR1 MDHEN and CDR2 SYDVKM. CDR3 in DNA: TGTGCCAGCAGGCTACTCTCCGGGACAGGGGGTAACGGCGGCTACACCTTC. As protein: CASRLLSGTGGNGGYTF.

About this clone: Other DNA sequences in the sample encode the same CDR3. This chain uses TRBV30 with TRBJ1-1; 9 positions agree with TRBD1. Per the germline V gene, CDR1 is GTSNPN and CDR2 is SVGIG (reference sequence). V lost 5 bases, J lost 0 bases, and 1 base stayed unmatched. This CDR3 is built from 13 residues. As DNA, the CDR3 is TGTGCCTGGGGGACAGGGTTGAACACTGAAGCTTTCTTT. It translates to CAWGTGLNTEAFF.